Presented here are 30 T cell receptor beta chains from one specimen sequenced in a study of OX40 agonist ivuxolimab in advanced cancers. Sequenced by immunoSEQ multiplex PCR; TCRdb stores in-frame clones only, minus some. In the table there are roughly 30,000 clones, roughly 90% of which are singletons. The specimen was CD4+ or CD8+ T cells sorted from blood, collected in a trial of the OX40 agonist ivuxolimab. These receptors were collected from an adult with an advanced solid tumor such as melanoma, head and neck, liver or kidney cancer.

The chain links TRBV7-6 to TRBJ2-7; 11 positions match TRBD1. This CDR3 has 16 residues. V lost 4 bases to trimming and J lost 2 bases; unmatched junction nucleotides: 7. Germline V gives CDR1 SGHVS, CDR2 FNYEAQ. CDR3 nucleotide sequence: TGTGCCAGCAGCTCACGAGAGGGACAGGGGGCCTACGAGCAGTACTTC. It yields the protein CASSSREGQGAYEQYF.

The rearrangement links TRBV27 to TRBJ1-4; D uncertain. The germline V gene encodes CDR1 MNHEY and CDR2 SMNVEV (reference sequence). The V and J ends lost 7 bases and 4 bases respectively, with 16 bases between them. The CDR3 covers 15 residues. The CDR3 region is CASKGLPLGNEKLFF. The CDR3 DNA follows: TGTGCCAGCAAAGGTCTACCGTTAGGTAATGAAAAACTGTTTTTT.

The chain recombines TRBV6-1 with TRBJ1-1; D gene uncertain. Looked up from germline, CDR1 is MNHNS and CDR2 is SASEGT. Trimming removed 1 base at V and 4 bases at J, with 10 bases between. The CDR3 spans 14 residues. CDR3 protein: CASSEVAPGTEAFF. CDR3 DNA sequence: TGTGCCAGCAGTGAAGTCGCCCCTGGCACTGAAGCTTTCTTT.

This chain joins TRBV2 and TRBJ2-2, with no clear D. V lost 7 bases to trimming and J lost 4 bases, with 7 bases between them. The CDR3 has 12 residues. Germline V gives CDR1 SNHLY, CDR2 FYNNEI. Here the CDR3 reads CASMQITGELFF. The CDR3, as DNA: TGTGCCAGCATGCAGATCACCGGGGAGCTGTTTTTT. Full variable domain (rest looked up from reference TRBV2 and TRBJ2-2): EPEVTQTPSHQVTQMGQEVILRCVPISNHLYFYWYRQILGQKVEFLVSFYNNEISEKSEIFDDQFSVERPDGSNFTLKIRSTKLEDSAMYFCASMQITGELFFGEGSRLTVL.

This clone was picked up one time. This chain joins TRBV11-2 and TRBJ1-6, with a weak D call TRBD1 (6 bases). The V end was cut by 3 bases, the J end by 5 bases, with 20 bases between. The length of the CDR3 is 18 residues. CDR1 SGHAT and CDR2 FQNNGV come from the germline V gene. CDR3 DNA: TGTGCCAGCAGCTTTTTTTGGGCGCAGGGGTATAATAATTCACCCCTCCACTTT. Translated: CASSFFWAQGYNNSPLHF.

The rearrangement links TRBV6-6 to TRBJ2-5; D is unclear. Trimming shortened V by 1 base and J by 4 bases, and 7 bases separated the two germline ends. CDR3 size: 13 residues. Germline CDR1 and CDR2: MNHNY and SVGAGI (reference sequence). The CDR3 sequence: CASSYYGVETQYF. Here the CDR3 DNA reads TGTGCCAGCAGTTACTATGGGGTAGAGACCCAGTACTTC.

The chain links TRBV14 to TRBJ2-7; TRBD1 matches at 7 bases. This CDR3 region has 16 residues. V shed 1 base, J shed 3 bases, and the junction held 9 bases outside the gene matches. Germline V gene data show CDR1 as SGHDN and CDR2 as FVKESK. CDR3 region: CASSQATTGQIYEQYF. For the CDR3, the DNA is TGTGCCAGCAGCCAAGCAACAACGGGACAGATCTACGAGCAGTACTTC.

The chain uses TRBV2 and TRBJ1-5, with D possibly TRBD1 on 5 matching bases. Germline CDR1 and CDR2: SNHLY and FYNNEI. This CDR3 region has 12 residues. V was pared by 6 bases and J by 6 bases, with 9 bases between. CDR3 protein: CASRRGGQPQHF. DNA of the CDR3: TGTGCCAGCAGAAGGGGAGGTCAGCCCCAGCATTTT.

The chain joins TRBV23-1 to TRBJ1-4; unclear D gene. TRBV23-1 falls under the ORF class, with uncertain function. CDR3 length equals 14 residues. V was trimmed by 2 bases and J by 8 bases, leaving 12 bases between them. CDR3 DNA: TGCGCCAGCAGTCAACCACTGCCGGGGGAAAAACTGTTTTTT. Its protein product is CASSQPLPGEKLFF.

The chain links TRBV27 to TRBJ1-2; D gene uncertain. Trimming took off 4 bases at V and 5 bases at J, with 20 bases between the two ends. CDR3 length equals 16 residues. Germline CDR1 and CDR2: MNHEY and SMNVEV (reference sequence). The CDR3, as DNA: TGTGCCAGCAGTTCCCTTAGGTTCAATGGGTTTTATGGCTACACCTTC. It encodes CASSSLRFNGFYGYTF.

The chain joins TRBV6-5 to TRBJ1-5, with unresolved D. Germline V gene sequence: CDR1 MNHEY, CDR2 SVGAGI. The CDR3 runs to 14 residues. The V and J ends lost 8 bases and 6 bases respectively, with 17 bases between them. This chain's CDR3 is CASDDATAAQPQHF. DNA for the CDR3: TGTGCCAGCGATGATGCGACCGCGGCTCAGCCCCAGCATTTT.

The CDR3 nucleotides are TGTGCCAGCACCAAACGCGGGGATGAGCAGTTCTTC. This codes for CASTKRGDEQFF. This rearrangement joins TRBV28 to TRBJ2-1; D is possibly TRBD2 (6 bases). The germline V gene encodes CDR1 MDHEN and CDR2 SYDVKM. The CDR3 sequence is 12 residues long. Trimming removed 7 bases from V and 8 bases from J, with 12 bases in between. Supplemented by reference TRBV28 and TRBJ2-1, the full variable domain reads DVKVTQSSRYLVKRTGEKVFLECVQDMDHENMFWYRQDPGLGLRLIYFSYDVKMKEKGDIPEGYSVSREKKERFSLILESASTNQTSMYLCASTKRGDEQFFGPGTRLTVL.

J is TRBJ2-1 and V is TRBV7-2; the D is unclear. V lost 1 base and J 3 bases, leaving 7 bases between the germline ends. This CDR3 spans 14 amino acids. The germline CDR1 and CDR2 sequences are SGHTA and FQGNSA. The CDR3 bases are TGTGCCAGCAGCTTAGGACCCGGCTACAATGAGCAGTTCTTC. Its translation: CASSLGPGYNEQFF.

The J gene is TRBJ2-5, the V gene TRBV4-1; TRBD2 matches 9 bases. Germline V CDR1 and CDR2: MGHRA, YSYEKL. The CDR3 totals 16 residues. The ends lost 1 base at V and 5 bases at J; junction bases unmatched: 8. Here the CDR3 reads CASSQGPLAGRETQYF. The CDR3 DNA reads TGCGCCAGCAGCCAAGGGCCCCTAGCGGGACGGGAGACCCAGTACTTC.

The genes are TRBV6-5 and TRBJ1-2, with D possibly TRBD1 on 5 matching bases. The CDR3 contains 13 residues. CDR1 is MNHEY and CDR2 is SVGAGI in the germline V gene. V gave up 4 bases and J gave up 2 bases, with 8 bases separating them. The CDR3 region has the DNA TGTGCCAGCAGTTCCGGGACCAACTATGGCTACACCTTC. Its translation: CASSSGTNYGYTF.

This clone was counted between two and nine times. The chain joins TRBV4-1 to TRBJ2-1, with TRBD1 as a possible D gene (6 bases). Germline assignment: CDR1 MGHRA and CDR2 YSYEKL. This CDR3 is built from 17 residues. Between the trimmed V and J ends, which lost 0 bases and 8 bases, there was a span of 20 bases. As DNA, the CDR3 is TGCGCCAGCAGCCAAGATGTTTCCGGGACAATCCAAGATGAGCAGTTCTTC. It is translated as CASSQDVSGTIQDEQFF.

The chain combines TRBV5-1 with TRBJ2-1, with D maybe TRBD1 (6 bases). CDR1 and CDR2 (germline): SGHRS, YFSETQ. The CDR3 runs to 15 residues. Trimming removed 3 bases from V and 5 bases from J, with 15 bases in between. CDR3 DNA: TGCGCCAGCAGCTCGAAACAGGGATGGGACAATGAGCAGTTCTTC. This codes for CASSSKQGWDNEQFF.

The V call is TRBV4-2, the J call TRBJ2-7; possible D gene TRBD2, 5 bases. Germline V gene sequence: CDR1 LGHNA, CDR2 YNFKEQ. The CDR3 spans 10 residues. CDR3 sequence reads: CPGSEYEQYF. CDR3 coding DNA: TGTCCGGGGAGTGAATACGAGCAGTACTTC.

The chain is built from TRBV19 and TRBJ2-1; 10 nucleotides line up with TRBD2. The CDR3 covers 14 residues. The V segment lost 5 bases and the J segment 10 bases; nucleotides outside the gene matches: 8. In germline, CDR1 is LNHDA, CDR2 SQIVND (reference sequence). The CDR3 region has the DNA TGTGCCAGTAGTTCCTGGGGGACTAGCGAGGAGCAGTTCTTC. The encoded protein is CASSSWGTSEEQFF.

J is TRBJ2-3 and V is TRBV7-2, with TRBD2 matching over 16 bases. Trimming removed 5 bases from V and 2 bases from J; junction bases left unmatched: 10. Germline values: CDR1 SGHTA, CDR2 FQGNSA. This CDR3 is built from 19 residues. The CDR3 sequence is CASSPIPGLAGGHTDTQYF. For the CDR3, the DNA is TGTGCCAGCAGCCCAATCCCGGGACTAGCGGGAGGGCACACAGATACGCAGTATTTT.

V and J are TRBV7-9 and TRBJ2-1, with unresolved D. The length of the CDR3 is 15 residues. Trimming took 4 bases from V and 5 from J, leaving 15 bases between them. From germline, CDR1 is SEHNR and CDR2 FQNEAQ (reference sequence). This chain's CDR3 is CASSSVESENNEQFF. CDR3 coding DNA: TGTGCCAGCAGCTCGGTGGAATCAGAAAACAATGAGCAGTTCTTC.

The chain employs TRBV5-1 and TRBJ2-5; 7 bases match TRBD2. V trimming: 6 bases; J trimming: 2 bases; junction bases outside the gene matches: 7. Germline V gene lookup returns CDR1 SGHRS and CDR2 YFSETQ. CDR3 size: 14 residues. The CDR3 sequence: CASNPEGLQETQYF. As DNA, the CDR3 is TGCGCCAGCAACCCGGAGGGACTACAAGAGACCCAGTACTTC.

As to this clone: Distinct nucleotide sequences in the sample also encode this CDR3. The rearrangement links TRBV19 to TRBJ2-7; D remains unclear. CDR3 size: 12 residues. V lost 1 base and J lost 4, with 5 bases in between. CDR1 is LNHDA, CDR2 SQIVND, per germline (reference sequence). The CDR3 sequence is CASSIGSYEQYF. CDR3 in DNA: TGTGCCAGTAGTATAGGAAGTTACGAGCAGTACTTC.

CDR3 region: CASSLTEVNTEAFF. The CDR3 region has the DNA TGTGCCAGCAGCCTCACAGAAGTAAACACTGAAGCTTTCTTT. The chain carries TRBV6-1 and TRBJ1-1; D call uncertain. Germline values: CDR1 MNHNS, CDR2 SASEGT. The CDR3 runs to 14 residues. The ends were cut back, 6 bases at V and 2 bases at J, with 13 bases in the middle.

This clone showed up just once. V is TRBV2 and J is TRBJ2-7, with 9 bases that match TRBD2. J lost 4 bases, V lost 4 bases, and 8 bases had no gene match. Germline V gene lookup returns CDR1 SNHLY and CDR2 FYNNEI. The CDR3 contains 15 residues. The CDR3 reads CASSGGTSIAYEQYF. The CDR3 bases are TGTGCCAGCAGTGGAGGGACTAGCATCGCGTACGAGCAGTACTTC.

The V and J genes are TRBV19 and TRBJ1-2; a possible D gene is TRBD1 (5 bases). V was pared by 8 bases and J by 9 bases, with 13 bases between. This CDR3 is 11 amino acids long. Germline-derived CDR1 and CDR2 are LNHDA and SQIVND (reference sequence). CDR3 amino acids: CASANRTCYTF. DNA of the CDR3: TGTGCCAGTGCCAACAGGACCTGCTACACCTTC.

In nucleotides, the CDR3 is TGTGCCAGCAGTCCACGACAGGCCATCTACAATGAGCAGTTCTTC. The encoded protein is CASSPRQAIYNEQFF. The chain links TRBV28 to TRBJ2-1; the D gene is possibly TRBD1 (6 bases). This CDR3 region has 15 residues. V lost 5 bases and J lost 3, with 14 bases in between. CDR1 MDHEN and CDR2 SYDVKM come from the germline V gene.

This chain connects TRBV25-1 to TRBJ1-1; 7 nucleotides agree with TRBD1. Germline V lookup: CDR1 MGHDK, CDR2 SYGVNS. CDR3 length: 13 residues. Unmatched junction bases numbered 9, after V lost 7 bases and J lost 7 bases. The CDR3 here is CASKEGGAVEAFF. CDR3 nucleotides: TGTGCCAGCAAAGAAGGGGGCGCGGTTGAAGCTTTCTTT. The full variable domain, its missing parts supplied by reference TRBV25-1 and TRBJ1-1, is EADIYQTPRYLVIGTGKKITLECSQTMGHDKMYWYQQDPGMELHLIHYSYGVNSTEKGDLSSESTVSRIRTEHFPLTLESARPSHTSQYLCASKEGGAVEAFFGQGTRLTVV.

The gene calls are TRBV5-1 and TRBJ2-3; D not resolved. CDR1 and CDR2 (germline): SGHRS, YFSETQ. The ends were cut back, 6 bases at V and 3 bases at J, with 20 bases in the middle. The CDR3 totals 16 residues. The CDR3 nucleotides read TGCGCCAGCACCAGATCGATAGTAGCTGAGACAGATACGCAGTATTTT. This translates into CASTRSIVAETDTQYF. Combining the CDR3 with reference TRBV5-1 and TRBJ2-3 gives the whole variable domain KAGVTQTPRYLIKTRGQQVTLSCSPISGHRSVSWYQQTPGQGLQFLFEYFSETQRNKGNFPGRFSGRQFSNSRSEMNVSTLELGDSALYLCASTRSIVAETDTQYFGPGTRLTVL.

The V call is TRBV4-1, the J call TRBJ2-5; 11 positions match TRBD2. The J call may be mistaken, given a closer DNA end match to TRBJ2-7. Germline loops: CDR1 MGHRA, CDR2 YSYEKL. The CDR3 is made up of 15 amino acids. The CDR3 DNA sequence: TGCGCCAGCAGCCAGGAACTAGCGGGGGACTACGAGCAGTACTTC. Translating it yields CASSQELAGDYEQYF.